Listed below are T cell receptor beta chains from one sample, sequenced in a study of siplizumab effects on memory and regulatory T cells. Sequencing was performed with immunoSEQ multiplex PCR; in TCRdb, only in-frame clones are kept and a portion is missing. The top ten hold approximately 0.6% of the sample, which has more than 45,000 clones, 95% to 97% seen once. The sequenced sample consisted of naive CD4+ T cells sorted from blood. The receptors here all came from a human donor in good health. CDR3s leave out the opening cysteine and the closing phenylalanine or tryptophan. Fields, in order: V gene, CDR3 protein.

TRBV11-3,ASSDRGFPRTDTQY
TRBV5-1,ASSTSGPGTDTQY
TRBV4-2,ASSRRDSGTGELF
TRBV10-3,AISGSPLLAAPPDIQY
TRBV28,ASSLMSNQPQH
TRBV6-1,ASSGEGANVAF
TRBV10-3,ATSRDRVMNTEAF
TRBV5-1,ASSSGRTGLYGYT
TRBV18,ASSPRIQGRSAEAF
TRBV11-3,ASSLRSGGAYEQY
TRBV7-9,ASSLETGGPAEAF
TRBV5-4,ASSLVGQSSYGYT
TRBV5-6,ASSLVDRVGNTIY
TRBV10-3,AISATGQGKMNTEAF